This TCR beta chain was sequenced during a study of cytomegalovirus exposure and HLA in healthy donors. The PCR ran on 60 Vbeta and 13 Jbeta primers. Clones were sequenced by immunoSEQ multiplex PCR, and TCRdb holds only the in-frame ones, with some missing. This table holds roughly 120,000 clones, about 79% found once. Study-wide results and limits: Immune exposure information available was restricted to CMV serostatus. An analysis done earlier found most TCR beta V segments productive about 87% or about 30% of the time.

Healthy people donating bone marrow made up the donors. CDR1 SGHNT and CDR2 YYREEE come from the germline V gene (reference sequence). The junction had 1 base not matched to a gene; V was cut back by 0 bases and J by 1 base. This CDR3 has 16 residues. Comment on this clone: No antigen is known for it.

Sequencing was carried out using PBMCs. This sequence originates from a man aged 45-65 years in good health and CMV-seronegative. This rearrangement joins TRBV5-4 to TRBJ2-3; 11 nucleotides align to TRBD2. CDR3 bases: TGTGCCAGCAGCTTGGAACTAGCGGGGGGCACAGATACGCAGTATTTT. Its protein product is CASSLELAGGTDTQYF.